This T cell receptor (beta chain) was sequenced in a study of T cell responses to AZD1222 COVID-19 vaccine. Produced via immunoSEQ multiplex PCR; TCRdb's table is partial and in-frame only. Counted here are about 140,000 clones, 90% to 95% occurring once; the ten biggest clones make up roughly 12%. Looked up from germline, CDR1 is MDHEN and CDR2 is SYDVKM. Between the trimmed V and J ends, which lost 10 bases and 0 bases, there was a span of 4 bases. This CDR3 spans 11 amino acids. The sequence derives from an adult who had recovered from COVID-19. This chain joins TRBV28 and TRBJ1-3, with unresolved D. The starting material was peripheral blood, obtained after recovery from COVID-19. CDR3 region: CATFSGNTIYF. In nucleotides, the CDR3 is TGTGCCACCTTCTCTGGAAACACCATATATTTT.